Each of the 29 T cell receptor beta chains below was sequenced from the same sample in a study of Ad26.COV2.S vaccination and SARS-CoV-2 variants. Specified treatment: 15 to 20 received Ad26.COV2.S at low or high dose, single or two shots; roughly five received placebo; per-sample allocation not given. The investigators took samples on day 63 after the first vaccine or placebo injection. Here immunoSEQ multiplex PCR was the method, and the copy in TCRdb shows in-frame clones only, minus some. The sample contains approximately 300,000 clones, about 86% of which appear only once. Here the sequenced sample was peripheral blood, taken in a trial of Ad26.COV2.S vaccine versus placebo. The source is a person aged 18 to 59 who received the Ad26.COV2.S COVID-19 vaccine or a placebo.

CDR3 in amino acids: CASSWRVGEQLNTGELFF. In DNA, the CDR3 is TGCGCCAGCAGCTGGAGGGTAGGAGAACAGCTGAACACCGGGGAGCTGTTTTTT. The chain uses TRBV5-1 and TRBJ2-2; D may be TRBD2 (6 bases). Germline lookup yields CDR1 SGHRS and CDR2 YFSETQ. Trimming removed 3 bases from V and 1 base from J, with 19 bases in between. The CDR3 spans 18 residues. Together with reference TRBV5-1 and TRBJ2-2, the CDR3 gives the full variable domain: KAGVTQTPRYLIKTRGQQVTLSCSPISGHRSVSWYQQTPGQGLQFLFEYFSETQRNKGNFPGRFSGRQFSNSRSEMNVSTLELGDSALYLCASSWRVGEQLNTGELFFGEGSRLTVL.

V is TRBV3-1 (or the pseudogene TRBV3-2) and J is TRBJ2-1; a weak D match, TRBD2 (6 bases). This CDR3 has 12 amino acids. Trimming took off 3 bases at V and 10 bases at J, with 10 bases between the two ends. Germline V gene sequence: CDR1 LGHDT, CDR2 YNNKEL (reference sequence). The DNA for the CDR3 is TGTGCCAGCAGCCATGGGGGGAGGGAGCAGTTCTTC. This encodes CASSHGGREQFF.

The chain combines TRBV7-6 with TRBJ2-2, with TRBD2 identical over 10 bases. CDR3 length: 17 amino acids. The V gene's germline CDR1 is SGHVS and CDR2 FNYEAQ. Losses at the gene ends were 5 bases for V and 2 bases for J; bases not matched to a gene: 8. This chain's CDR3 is CASSPSGGQLNTGELFF. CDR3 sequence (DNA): TGTGCCAGCAGCCCTAGCGGGGGTCAACTAAACACCGGGGAGCTGTTTTTT.

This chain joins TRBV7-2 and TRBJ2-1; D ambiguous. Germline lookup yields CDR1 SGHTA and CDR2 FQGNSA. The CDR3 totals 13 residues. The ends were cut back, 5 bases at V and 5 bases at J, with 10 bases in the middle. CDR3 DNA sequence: TGTGCCAGCAGCCCGTCTAGAGACAATGAGCAGTTCTTC. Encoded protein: CASSPSRDNEQFF.

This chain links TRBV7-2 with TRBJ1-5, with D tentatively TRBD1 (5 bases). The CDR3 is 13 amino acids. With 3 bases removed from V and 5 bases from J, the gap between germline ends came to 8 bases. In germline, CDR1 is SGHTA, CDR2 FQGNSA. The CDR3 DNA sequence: TGTGCCAGCAGCTTTACGGGGGATCAGCCCCAGCATTTT. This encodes CASSFTGDQPQHF. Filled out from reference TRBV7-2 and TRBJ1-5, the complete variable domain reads GAGVSQSPSNKVTEKGKDVELRCDPISGHTALYWYRQSLGQGLEFLIYFQGNSAPDKSGLPSDRFSAERTGGSVSTLTIQRTQQEDSAVYLCASSFTGDQPQHFGDGTRLSIL.

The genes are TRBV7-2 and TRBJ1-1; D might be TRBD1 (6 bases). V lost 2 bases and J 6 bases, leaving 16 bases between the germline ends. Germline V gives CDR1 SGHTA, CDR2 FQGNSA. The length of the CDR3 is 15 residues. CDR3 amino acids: CASSLLGGQFSEAFF. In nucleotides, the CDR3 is TGTGCCAGCAGCTTATTAGGGGGGCAGTTCTCTGAAGCTTTCTTT. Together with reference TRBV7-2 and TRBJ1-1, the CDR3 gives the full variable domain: GAGVSQSPSNKVTEKGKDVELRCDPISGHTALYWYRQSLGQGLEFLIYFQGNSAPDKSGLPSDRFSAERTGGSVSTLTIQRTQQEDSAVYLCASSLLGGQFSEAFFGQGTRLTVV.

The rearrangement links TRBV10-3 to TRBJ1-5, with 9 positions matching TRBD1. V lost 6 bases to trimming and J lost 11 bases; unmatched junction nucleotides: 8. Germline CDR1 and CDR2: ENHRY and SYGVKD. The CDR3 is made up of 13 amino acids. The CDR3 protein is CAIRRDRASAQHF. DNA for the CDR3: TGTGCCATCAGGAGGGACAGGGCCTCGGCCCAGCATTTT.

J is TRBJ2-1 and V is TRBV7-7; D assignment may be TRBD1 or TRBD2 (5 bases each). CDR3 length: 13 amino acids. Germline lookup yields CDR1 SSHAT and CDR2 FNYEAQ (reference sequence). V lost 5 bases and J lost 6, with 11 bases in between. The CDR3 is CASSPGALNEQFF. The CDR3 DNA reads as TGTGCCAGCAGCCCCGGGGCCCTCAATGAGCAGTTCTTC.

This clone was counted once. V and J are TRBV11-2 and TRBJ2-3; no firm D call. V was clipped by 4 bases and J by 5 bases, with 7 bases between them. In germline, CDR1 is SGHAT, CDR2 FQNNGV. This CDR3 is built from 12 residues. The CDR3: CASSSQLDTQYF. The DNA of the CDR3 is TGTGCCAGCAGCTCTCAGCTAGATACGCAGTATTTT. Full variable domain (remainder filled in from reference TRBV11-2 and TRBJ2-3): EAGVAQSPRYKIIEKRQSVAFWCNPISGHATLYWYQQILGQGPKLLIQFQNNGVVDDSQLPKDRFSAERLKGVDSTLKIQPAKLEDSAVYLCASSSQLDTQYFGPGTRLTVL.

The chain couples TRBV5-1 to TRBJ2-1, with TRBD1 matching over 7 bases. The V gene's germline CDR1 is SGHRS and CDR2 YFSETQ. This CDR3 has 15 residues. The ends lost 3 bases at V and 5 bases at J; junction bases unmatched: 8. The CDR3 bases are TGCGCCAGCAGCTCAACGGACAGGACGGACAATGAGCAGTTCTTC. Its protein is CASSSTDRTDNEQFF.

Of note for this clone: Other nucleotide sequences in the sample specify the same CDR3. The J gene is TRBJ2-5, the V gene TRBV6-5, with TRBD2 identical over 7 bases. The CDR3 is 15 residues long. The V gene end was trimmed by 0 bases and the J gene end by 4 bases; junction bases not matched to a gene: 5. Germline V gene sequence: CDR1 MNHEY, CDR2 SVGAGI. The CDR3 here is CASSYSAGGGETQYF. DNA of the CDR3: TGTGCCAGCAGTTACTCCGCCGGCGGGGGAGAGACCCAGTACTTC.

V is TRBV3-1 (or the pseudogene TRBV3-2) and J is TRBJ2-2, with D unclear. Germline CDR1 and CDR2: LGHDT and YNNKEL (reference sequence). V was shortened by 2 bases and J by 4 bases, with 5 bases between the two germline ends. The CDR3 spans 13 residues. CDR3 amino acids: CASSQFVTGELFF. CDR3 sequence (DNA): TGTGCCAGCAGCCAATTCGTCACCGGGGAGCTGTTTTTT.

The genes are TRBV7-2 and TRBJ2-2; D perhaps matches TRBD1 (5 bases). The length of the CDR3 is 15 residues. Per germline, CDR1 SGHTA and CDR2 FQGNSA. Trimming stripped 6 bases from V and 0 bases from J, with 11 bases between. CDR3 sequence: CASRPGQTNTGELFF. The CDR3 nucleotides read TGTGCCAGCAGGCCCGGACAAACGAACACCGGGGAGCTGTTTTTT.

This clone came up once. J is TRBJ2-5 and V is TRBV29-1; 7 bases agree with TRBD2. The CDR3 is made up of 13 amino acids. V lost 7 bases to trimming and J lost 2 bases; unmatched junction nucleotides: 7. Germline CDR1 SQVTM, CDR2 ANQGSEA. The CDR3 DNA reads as TGCAGCGGCCTAGCGGTACGACAAGAGACCCAGTACTTC. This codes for CSGLAVRQETQYF.

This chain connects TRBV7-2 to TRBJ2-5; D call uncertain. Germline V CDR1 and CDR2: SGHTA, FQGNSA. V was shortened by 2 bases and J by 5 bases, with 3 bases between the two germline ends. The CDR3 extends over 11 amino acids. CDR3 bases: TGTGCCAGCAGCTTATTTGAGACCCAGTACTTC. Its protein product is CASSLFETQYF.

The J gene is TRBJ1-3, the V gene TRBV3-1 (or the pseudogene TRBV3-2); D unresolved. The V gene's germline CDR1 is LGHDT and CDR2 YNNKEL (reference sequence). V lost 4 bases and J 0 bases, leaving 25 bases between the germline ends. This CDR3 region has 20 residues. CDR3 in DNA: TGTGCCAGCAGCCCAATGGACCCTATTTTTACCCCCTTCTCTGGAAACACCATATATTTT. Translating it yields CASSPMDPIFTPFSGNTIYF.

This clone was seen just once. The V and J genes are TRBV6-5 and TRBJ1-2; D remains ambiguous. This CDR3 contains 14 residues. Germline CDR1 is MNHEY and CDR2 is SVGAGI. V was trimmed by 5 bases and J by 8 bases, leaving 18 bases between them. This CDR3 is CASSTLDGMGGYTF. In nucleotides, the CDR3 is TGTGCCAGCAGTACCCTGGACGGTATGGGGGGCTACACCTTC.

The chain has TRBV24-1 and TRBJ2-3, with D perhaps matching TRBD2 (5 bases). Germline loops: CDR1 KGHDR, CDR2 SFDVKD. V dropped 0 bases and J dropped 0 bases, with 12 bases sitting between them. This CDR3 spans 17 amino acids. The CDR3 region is CATSDLRGPLSTDTQYF. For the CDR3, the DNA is TGTGCCACCAGTGATTTGCGCGGGCCCCTTAGCACAGATACGCAGTATTTT.

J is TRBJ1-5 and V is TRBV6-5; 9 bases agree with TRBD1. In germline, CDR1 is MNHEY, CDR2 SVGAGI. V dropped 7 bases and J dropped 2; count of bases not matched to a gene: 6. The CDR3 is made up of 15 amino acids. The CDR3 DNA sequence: TGTGCCAGCACCACCCGACAGGGGGGCAATCAGCCCCAGCATTTT. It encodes CASTTRQGGNQPQHF.

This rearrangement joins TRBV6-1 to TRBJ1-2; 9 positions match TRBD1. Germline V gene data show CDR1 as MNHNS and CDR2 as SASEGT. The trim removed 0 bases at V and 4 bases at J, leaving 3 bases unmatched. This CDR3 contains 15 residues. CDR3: CASSEATGGGYGYTF. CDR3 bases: TGTGCCAGCAGTGAAGCGACAGGGGGGGGCTATGGCTACACCTTC.

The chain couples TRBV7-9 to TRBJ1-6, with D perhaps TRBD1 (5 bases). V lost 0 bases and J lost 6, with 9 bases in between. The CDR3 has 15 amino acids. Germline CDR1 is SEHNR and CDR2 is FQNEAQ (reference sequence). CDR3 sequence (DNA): TGTGCCAGCAGCTTAGCGTGGGGGTCTAATTCACCCCTCCACTTT. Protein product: CASSLAWGSNSPLHF.

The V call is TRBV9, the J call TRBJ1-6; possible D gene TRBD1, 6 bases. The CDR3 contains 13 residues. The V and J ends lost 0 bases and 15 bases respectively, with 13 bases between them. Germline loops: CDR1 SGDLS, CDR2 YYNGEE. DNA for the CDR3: TGTGCCAGCAGCGTAGGAGGGGGGACCGGCCTCCACTTT. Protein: CASSVGGGTGLHF.

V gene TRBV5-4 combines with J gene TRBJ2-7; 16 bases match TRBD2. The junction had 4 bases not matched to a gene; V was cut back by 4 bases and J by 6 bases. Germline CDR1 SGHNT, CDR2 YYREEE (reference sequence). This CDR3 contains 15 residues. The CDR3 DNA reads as TGTGCCAGCAGCACGGGACTAGCGGGGGGGGGCGAGCAGTACTTC. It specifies CASSTGLAGGGEQYF.

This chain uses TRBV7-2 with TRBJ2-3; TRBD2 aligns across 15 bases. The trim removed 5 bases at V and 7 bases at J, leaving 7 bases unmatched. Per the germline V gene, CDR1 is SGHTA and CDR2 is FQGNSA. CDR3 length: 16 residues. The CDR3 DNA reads TGTGCCAGCAGCACGAGGACTAGCGGGGGGGCGAATACGCAGTATTTT. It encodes CASSTRTSGGANTQYF.

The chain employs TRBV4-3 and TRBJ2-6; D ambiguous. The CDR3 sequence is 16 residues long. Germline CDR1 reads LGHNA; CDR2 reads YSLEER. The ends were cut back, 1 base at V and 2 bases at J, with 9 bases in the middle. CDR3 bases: TGCGCCAGCAGCCAAGTTGTTCTTCCTGGGGCCAACGTCCTGACTTTC. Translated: CASSQVVLPGANVLTF.

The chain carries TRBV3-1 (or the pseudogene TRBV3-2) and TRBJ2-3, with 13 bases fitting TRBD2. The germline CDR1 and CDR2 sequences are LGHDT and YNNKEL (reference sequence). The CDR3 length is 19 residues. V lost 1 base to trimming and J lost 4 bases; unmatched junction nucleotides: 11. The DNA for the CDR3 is TGTGCCAGCAGCCAAGCGGGCACTAGCGGGGGGGCGTCGGCAGATACGCAGTATTTT. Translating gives CASSQAGTSGGASADTQYF.

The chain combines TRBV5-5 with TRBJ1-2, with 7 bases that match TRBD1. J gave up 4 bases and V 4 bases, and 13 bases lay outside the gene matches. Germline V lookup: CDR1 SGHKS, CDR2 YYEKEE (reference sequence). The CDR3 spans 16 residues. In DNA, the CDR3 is TGTGCCAGCAGCCCCGGATTGACAGGGACCGTCTATGGCTACACCTTC. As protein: CASSPGLTGTVYGYTF. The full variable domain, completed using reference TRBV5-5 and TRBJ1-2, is DAGVTQSPTHLIKTRGQQVTLRCSPISGHKSVSWYQQVLGQGPQFIFQYYEKEERGRGNFPDRFSARQFPNYSSELNVNALLLGDSALYLCASSPGLTGTVYGYTFGSGTRLTVV.

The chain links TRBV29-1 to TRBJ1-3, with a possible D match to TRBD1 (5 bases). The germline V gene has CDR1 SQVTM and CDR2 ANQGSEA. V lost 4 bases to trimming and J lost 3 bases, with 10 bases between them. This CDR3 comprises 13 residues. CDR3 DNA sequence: TGCAGCGTTGCAGGGTCAGGTGGAAACACCATATATTTT. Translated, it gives CSVAGSGGNTIYF.

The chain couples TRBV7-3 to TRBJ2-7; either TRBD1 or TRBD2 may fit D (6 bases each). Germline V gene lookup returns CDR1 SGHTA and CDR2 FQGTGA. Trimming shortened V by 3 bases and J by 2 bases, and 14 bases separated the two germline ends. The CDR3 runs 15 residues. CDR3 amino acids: CASSLEGVPTYEQYF. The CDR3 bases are TGTGCCAGCAGCTTGGAGGGGGTTCCCACCTACGAGCAGTACTTC. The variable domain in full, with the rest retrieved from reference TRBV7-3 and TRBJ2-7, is GAGVSQTPSNKVTEKGKYVELRCDPISGHTALYWYRQSLGQGPEFLIYFQGTGAADDSGLPNDRFFAVRPEGSVSTLKIQRTERGDSAVYLCASSLEGVPTYEQYFGPGTRLTVT.